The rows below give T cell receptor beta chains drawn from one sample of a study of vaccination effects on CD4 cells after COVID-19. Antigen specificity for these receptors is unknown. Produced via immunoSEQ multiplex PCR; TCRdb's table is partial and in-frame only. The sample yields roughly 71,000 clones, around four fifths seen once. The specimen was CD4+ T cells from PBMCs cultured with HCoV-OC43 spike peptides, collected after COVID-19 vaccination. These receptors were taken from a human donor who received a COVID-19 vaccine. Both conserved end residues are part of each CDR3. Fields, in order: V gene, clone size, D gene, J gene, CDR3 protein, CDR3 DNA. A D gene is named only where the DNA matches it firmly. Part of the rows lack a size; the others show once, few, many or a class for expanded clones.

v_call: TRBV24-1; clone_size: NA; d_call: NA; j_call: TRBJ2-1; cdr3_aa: CATSDSSQGRGGYNEQFF; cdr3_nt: TGTGCCACCAGTGACAGTTCACAGGGTAGGGGTGGGTACAATGAGCAGTTCTTC
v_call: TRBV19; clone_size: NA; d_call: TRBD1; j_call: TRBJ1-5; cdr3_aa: CASTDRQGAYQPQHF; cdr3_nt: TGTGCCAGTACGGACCGACAGGGGGCTTATCAGCCCCAGCATTTT
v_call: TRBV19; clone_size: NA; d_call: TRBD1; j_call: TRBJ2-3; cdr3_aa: CASSLPRSGQGPTDTQYF; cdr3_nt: TGTGCCAGTAGTCTCCCGAGGTCAGGACAGGGCCCCACAGATACGCAGTATTTT
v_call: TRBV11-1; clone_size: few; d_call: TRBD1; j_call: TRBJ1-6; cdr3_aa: CASSLNRGSPSPLHF; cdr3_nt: TGTGCCAGCAGTTTAAACAGGGGTAGTCCTTCACCCCTCCACTTT
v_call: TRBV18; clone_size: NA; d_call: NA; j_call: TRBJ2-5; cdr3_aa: CASSPPSQETQYF; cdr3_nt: TGTGCCAGCTCACCACCCAGCCAAGAGACCCAGTACTTC
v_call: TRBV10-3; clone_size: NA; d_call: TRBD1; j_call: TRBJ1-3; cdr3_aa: CAIRDSLFASGNTIYF; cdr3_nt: TGTGCCATCCGGGACAGTTTATTCGCCTCTGGAAACACCATATATTTT
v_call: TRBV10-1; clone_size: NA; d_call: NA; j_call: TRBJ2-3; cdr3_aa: CASSESGDTQYF; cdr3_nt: TGCGCCAGCAGTGAGTCGGGAGATACGCAGTATTTT
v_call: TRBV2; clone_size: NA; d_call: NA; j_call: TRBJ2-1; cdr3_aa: CASSEGAIEQFF; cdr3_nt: TGTGCCAGCAGTGAGGGTGCTATAGAGCAGTTCTTC
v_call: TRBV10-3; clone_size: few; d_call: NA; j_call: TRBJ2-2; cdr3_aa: CAISQGQNTGELFF; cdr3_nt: TGTGCCATCAGTCAGGGACAGAACACCGGGGAGCTGTTTTTT
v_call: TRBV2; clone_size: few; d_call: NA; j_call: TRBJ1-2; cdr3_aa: CASSVLNNEVGYTF; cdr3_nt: TGTGCCAGCAGCGTCCTGAACAATGAAGTTGGCTACACCTTC
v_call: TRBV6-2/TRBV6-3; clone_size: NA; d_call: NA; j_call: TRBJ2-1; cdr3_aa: CASSYSSNIPYNEQFF; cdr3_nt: TGTGCCAGCAGTTACTCGAGTAATATACCTTACAATGAGCAGTTCTTC
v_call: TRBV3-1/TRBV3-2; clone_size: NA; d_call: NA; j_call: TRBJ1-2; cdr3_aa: CASSRAESVNYGYTF; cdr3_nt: TGTGCCAGCAGCCGGGCGGAGTCAGTAAACTATGGCTACACCTTC
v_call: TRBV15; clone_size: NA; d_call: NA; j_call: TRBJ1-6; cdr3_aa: CATSRDPGLNSPLHF; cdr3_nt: TGTGCCACCAGCAGAGATCCGGGGCTAAATTCACCCCTCCACTTT
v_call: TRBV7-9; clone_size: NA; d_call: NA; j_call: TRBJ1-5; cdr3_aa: CASSRGGSNQPQHF; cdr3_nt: TGTGCCAGCAGTCGCGGGGGTAGCAATCAGCCCCAGCATTTT
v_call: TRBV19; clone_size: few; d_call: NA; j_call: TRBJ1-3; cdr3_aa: CASSTGRNSGNTIYF; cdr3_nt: TGTGCCAGTAGTACCGGACGGAACTCTGGAAACACCATATATTTT
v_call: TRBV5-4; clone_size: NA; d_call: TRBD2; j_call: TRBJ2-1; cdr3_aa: CASSSTSGGYNEQFF; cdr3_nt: TGTGCCAGCAGTTCTACTAGCGGGGGTTACAATGAGCAGTTCTTC
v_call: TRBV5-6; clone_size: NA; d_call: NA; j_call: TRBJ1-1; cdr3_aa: CASSSGWGSAFNTEAFF; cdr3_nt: TGTGCCAGCAGCTCGGGTTGGGGATCAGCGTTTAACACTGAAGCTTTCTTT
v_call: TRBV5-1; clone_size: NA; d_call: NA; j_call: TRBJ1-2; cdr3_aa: CASSLAGSVGGYTF; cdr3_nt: TGCGCCAGCAGCTTGGCCGGTTCCGTGGGGGGCTACACCTTC
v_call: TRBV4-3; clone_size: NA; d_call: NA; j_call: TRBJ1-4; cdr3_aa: CASSHQNSATNEKLFF; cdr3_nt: TGCGCCAGCAGCCATCAGAACAGTGCAACTAATGAAAAACTGTTTTTT
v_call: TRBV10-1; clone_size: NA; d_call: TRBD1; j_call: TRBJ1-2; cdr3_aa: CASSGDRVDGYTF; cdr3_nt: TGCGCCAGCAGCGGAGACAGGGTCGATGGCTACACCTTC
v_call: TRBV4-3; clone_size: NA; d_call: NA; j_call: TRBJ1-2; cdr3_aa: CASSHRIVDYGYTF; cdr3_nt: TGCGCCAGCAGTCACCGTATCGTGGACTATGGCTACACCTTC
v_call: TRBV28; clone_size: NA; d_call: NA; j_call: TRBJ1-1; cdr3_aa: CASSRLTRVNTEAFF; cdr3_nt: TGTGCCAGCAGCCGACTGACAAGGGTGAACACTGAAGCTTTCTTT
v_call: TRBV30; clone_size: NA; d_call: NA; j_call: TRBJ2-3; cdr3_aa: CAWTGGLSNTDTQYF; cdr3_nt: TGTGCCTGGACCGGGGGACTTTCGAATACAGATACGCAGTATTTT
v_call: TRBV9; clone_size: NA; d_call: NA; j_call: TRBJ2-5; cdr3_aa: CASSPTAGSETQYF; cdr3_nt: TGTGCCAGCAGCCCTACGGCAGGGTCAGAGACCCAGTACTTC
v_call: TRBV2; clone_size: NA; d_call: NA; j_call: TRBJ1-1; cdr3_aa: CASASQGGGTEAFF; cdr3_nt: TGTGCCAGCGCCTCTCAGGGAGGGGGCACTGAAGCTTTCTTT
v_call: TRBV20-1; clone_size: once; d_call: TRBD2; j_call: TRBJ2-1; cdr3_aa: CSASYSGGATEQFF; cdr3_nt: TGCAGTGCTAGTTATAGCGGGGGGGCAACTGAGCAGTTCTTC
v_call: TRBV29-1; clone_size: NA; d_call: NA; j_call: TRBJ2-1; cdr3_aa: CSVETGGPSSYNEQFF; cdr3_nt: TGCAGCGTTGAAACCGGGGGACCTAGCTCCTACAATGAGCAGTTCTTC
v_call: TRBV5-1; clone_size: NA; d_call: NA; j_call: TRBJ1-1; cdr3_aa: CASRPPSETEAFF; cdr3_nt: TGCGCCAGCCGTCCACCCTCGGAAACTGAAGCTTTCTTT
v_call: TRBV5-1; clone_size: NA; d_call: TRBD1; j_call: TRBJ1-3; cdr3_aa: CASSLDPTGGNTIYF; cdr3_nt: TGCGCCAGCAGCTTGGACCCGACAGGGGGAAACACCATATATTTT
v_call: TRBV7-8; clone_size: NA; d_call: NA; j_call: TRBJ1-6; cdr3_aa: CASSLVSGQGGSPLHF; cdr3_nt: TGTGCCAGCAGCTTAGTATCAGGGCAGGGAGGTTCACCCCTCCACTTT
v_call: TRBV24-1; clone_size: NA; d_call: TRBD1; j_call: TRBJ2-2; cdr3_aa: CATSDSGQGFTGELFF; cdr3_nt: TGTGCCACCAGTGATTCGGGACAGGGGTTTACCGGGGAGCTGTTTTTT
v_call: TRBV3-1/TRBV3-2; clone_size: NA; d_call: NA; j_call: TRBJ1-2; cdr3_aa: CASSQVRNGYTF; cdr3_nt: TGTGCCAGCAGCCAAGTTAGGAACGGCTACACCTTC
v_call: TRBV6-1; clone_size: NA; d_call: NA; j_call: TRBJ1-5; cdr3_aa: CASSESAQPSNQPQHF; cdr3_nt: TGTGCCAGCAGTGAATCGGCACAGCCATCCAATCAGCCCCAGCATTTT
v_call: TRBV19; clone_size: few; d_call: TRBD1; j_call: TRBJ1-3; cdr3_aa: CASTVTGTGVGNTIYF; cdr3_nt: TGTGCCAGTACCGTTACCGGGACAGGGGTTGGAAACACCATATATTTT
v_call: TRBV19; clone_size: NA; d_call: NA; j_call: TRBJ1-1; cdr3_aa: CASSIPGRTEAFF; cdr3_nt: TGTGCCAGTAGTATACCAGGGCGAACTGAAGCTTTCTTT
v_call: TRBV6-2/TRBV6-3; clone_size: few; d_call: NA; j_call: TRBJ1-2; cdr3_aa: CASTPAGTSGYTF; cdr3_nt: TGTGCCAGCACCCCCGCCGGCACTTCCGGCTACACCTTC
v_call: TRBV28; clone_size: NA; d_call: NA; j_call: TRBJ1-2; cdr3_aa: CASSSGDGYTF; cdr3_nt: TGTGCCAGCAGTTCGGGTGATGGCTACACCTTC
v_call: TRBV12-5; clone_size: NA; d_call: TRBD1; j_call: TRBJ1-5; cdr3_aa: CASGLWVQGAGGSNQPQHF; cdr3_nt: TGTGCTAGTGGTTTGTGGGTGCAGGGGGCAGGAGGTAGCAATCAGCCCCAGCATTTT
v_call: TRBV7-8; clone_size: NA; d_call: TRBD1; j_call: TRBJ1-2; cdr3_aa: CASSLEQGVEGYTF; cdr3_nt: TGTGCCAGCAGCTTGGAACAGGGGGTTGAAGGCTACACCTTC
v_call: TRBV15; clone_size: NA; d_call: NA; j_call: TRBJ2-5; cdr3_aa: CATSRAPGGVETQYF; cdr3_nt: TGTGCCACCAGCAGAGCTCCGGGGGGCGTGGAGACCCAGTACTTC
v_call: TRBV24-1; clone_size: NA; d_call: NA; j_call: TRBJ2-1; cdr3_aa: CATSDLSSGNYNEQFF; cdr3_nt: TGTGCCACCAGTGATTTGAGCAGTGGGAACTACAATGAGCAGTTCTTC
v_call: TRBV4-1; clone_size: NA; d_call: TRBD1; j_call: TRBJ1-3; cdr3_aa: CASSQEGTGRDTIYF; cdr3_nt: TGCGCCAGCAGCCAAGAAGGGACAGGGCGTGACACCATATATTTT
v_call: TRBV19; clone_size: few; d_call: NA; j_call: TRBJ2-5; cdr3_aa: CASKVPSGGTQYF; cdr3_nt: TGTGCCAGTAAGGTCCCTTCTGGAGGGACCCAGTACTTC
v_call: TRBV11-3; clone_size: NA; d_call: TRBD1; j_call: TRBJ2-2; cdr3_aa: CASSLEKWGQGGTGELFF; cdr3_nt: TGTGCCAGCAGCTTAGAAAAATGGGGACAGGGCGGAACCGGGGAGCTGTTTTTT
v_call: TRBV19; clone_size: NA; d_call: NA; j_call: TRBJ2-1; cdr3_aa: CASSLHQSSYNEQFF; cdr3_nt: TGTGCCAGTAGCCTACACCAGAGCTCCTACAATGAGCAGTTCTTC
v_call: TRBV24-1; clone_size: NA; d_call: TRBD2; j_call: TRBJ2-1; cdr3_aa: CATRGGGGASDEQFF; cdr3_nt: TGTGCCACCAGGGGTGGCGGGGGGGCTTCAGATGAGCAGTTCTTC
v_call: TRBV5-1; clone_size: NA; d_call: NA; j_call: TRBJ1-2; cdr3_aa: CASSLDNVQGSYGYTF; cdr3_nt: TGCGCCAGCAGCTTGGACAACGTTCAGGGTTCTTATGGCTACACCTTC
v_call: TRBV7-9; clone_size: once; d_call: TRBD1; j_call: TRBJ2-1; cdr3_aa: CASSFNRGDEQFF; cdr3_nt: TGTGCCAGCAGCTTTAACAGGGGCGATGAGCAGTTCTTC
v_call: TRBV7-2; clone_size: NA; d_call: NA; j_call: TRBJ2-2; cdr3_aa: CASSYGLAGELFF; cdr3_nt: TGTGCCAGCAGCTACGGACTGGCCGGGGAGCTGTTTTTT
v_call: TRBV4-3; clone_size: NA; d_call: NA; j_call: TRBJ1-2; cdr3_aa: CASSQLLWGPNYGYTF; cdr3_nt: TGCGCCAGCAGCCAGCTTTTATGGGGACCTAACTATGGCTACACCTTC
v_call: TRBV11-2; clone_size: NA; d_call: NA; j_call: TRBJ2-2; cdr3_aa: CASSYTNTGELFF; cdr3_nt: TGTGCCAGCAGCTACACGAACACCGGGGAGCTGTTTTTT